Below, 8 T cell receptor beta chains from the same sample are listed, as sequenced in a study of identical twins. TCRdb itself ran the 5' RACE reads through MiXCR, one entry per CDR3 protein. The table has hundreds of thousands of distinct CDR3 sequences, over 8.5% seen once. These records were also assigned to another study, of yellow fever vaccine responses in identical twins.

Sequenced input: PBMCs. The origin of the receptors is a young woman in good health.

Worth noting for this clonotype: At one end, the junction sequence differs from germline, possibly due to a read error. The chain links TRBV7-2 to TRBJ2-1; 10 bases align to TRBD2. CDR1 is SGHTA, CDR2 FQGNSA, per germline. The CDR3 loop spans 16 amino acids. CDR3 DNA: TGTGCCAGCAGCGTAGCGGGGGGTACACTCTACAATGAGCAGTTCTTC. Translated, it gives CASSVAGGTLYNEQFF.

This clonotype was found a few times. This chain's CDR3 is CASSPGLEHEQYF. DNA of the CDR3: TGTGCCAGCAGCCCCGGACTAGAGCACGAGCAGTACTTC. V and J are TRBV7-9 and TRBJ2-7; TRBD2 matches 7 bases. V gave up 5 bases and J gave up 5 bases; unmatched junction bases: 6. Germline loops: CDR1 SEHNR, CDR2 FQNEAQ (reference sequence). CDR3 length: 13 amino acids.

This clonotype showed up many times. The rearrangement links TRBV11-2 to TRBJ2-3; 8 nucleotides agree with TRBD2. Germline loops: CDR1 SGHAT, CDR2 FQNNGV. Losses at the gene ends were 5 bases for V and 2 bases for J; bases not matched to a gene: 15. The CDR3 spans 18 residues. This CDR3 reads CASSLPALVAGPTDTQYF. CDR3 bases: TGTGCCAGCAGCCTACCAGCCCTGGTAGCGGGGCCCACAGATACGCAGTATTTT.

This clonotype occurred many times. The rearrangement uses TRBV12-3 or TRBV12-4 and TRBJ2-2, with D possibly called TRBD1 or TRBD2 (5 bases each). The V gene lost 5 bases and the J gene lost 3 bases, with 10 bases spanning the gap. The CDR3 loop spans 14 amino acids. CDR3 coding DNA: TGTGCCAGCAGTAAAGGGACGGACACCGGGGAGCTGTTTTTT. It encodes CASSKGTDTGELFF.

This clonotype was counted a single time. This chain uses TRBV12-3 or TRBV12-4 with TRBJ1-2; D ambiguous. V was pared by 1 base and J by 1 base, with 13 bases between. The CDR3 totals 16 residues. The DNA of the CDR3 is TGTGCCAGCAGTTTAGGGTCCTCTCGCCATAACTATGGCTACACCTTC. Protein: CASSLGSSRHNYGYTF.

This clonotype was counted many times. The V gene is TRBV10-3, the J gene TRBJ1-1; TRBD1 matches at 7 bases. There are 15 residues in the CDR3. J was trimmed by 1 base and V by 5 bases; bases with no gene match: 7. Germline V gene sequence: CDR1 ENHRY, CDR2 SYGVKD. CDR3 amino acids: CAISSLTGKNTEAFF. The CDR3 DNA reads TGTGCCATCAGTTCATTGACAGGGAAGAACACTGAAGCTTTCTTT.

V usage is TRBV3-1 and J usage is TRBJ2-7; 7 positions agree with TRBD2. This CDR3 has 14 amino acids. Germline lookup yields CDR1 LGHDT and CDR2 YNNKEL (reference sequence). Trimming at V came to 4 bases and at J to 3 bases, leaving 6 bases not matched to a gene. This chain's CDR3 is CASSPEGGSYEQYF. For the CDR3, the DNA is TGTGCCAGCAGCCCCGAGGGCGGGAGCTACGAGCAGTACTTC.

This clonotype was seen repeatedly, ten times or more. This chain links TRBV12-3 or TRBV12-4 with TRBJ2-7; D ambiguous. The CDR3 totals 12 residues. Trimming removed 11 bases from V and 0 bases from J, with 11 bases in between. The CDR3 reads CAAYLPSYEQYF. The CDR3 DNA is TGTGCCGCCTATCTTCCCTCCTACGAGCAGTACTTC.